These 15 T cell receptor beta chains came from one sample sequenced in a study of blood T cell repertoires in COVID-19. Clones were read by immunoSEQ multiplex PCR, and TCRdb kept only the in-frame ones, dropping some. The sample includes roughly 87,000 clones, roughly 78% of them seen just once. Sequenced sample: peripheral blood. These receptor sequences come from a woman older than 75 with acute or convalescent COVID-19.

The V call is TRBV6-2 or TRBV6-3, the J call TRBJ2-5; D is unclear. V lost 2 bases to trimming and J lost 2 bases, with 3 bases between them. Germline CDR1 MNHEY, CDR2 SVGEGT. The CDR3 length is 12 residues. CDR3: CASSYQQETQYF. CDR3 nucleotide sequence: TGTGCCAGCAGTTACCAACAAGAGACCCAGTACTTC.

The genes are TRBV19 and TRBJ1-2, with 11 bases that match TRBD1. CDR3 size: 14 residues. Per germline, CDR1 LNHDA and CDR2 SQIVND (reference sequence). V trimming: 9 bases; J trimming: 6 bases; junction bases outside the gene matches: 9. This CDR3 is CASLGQGEGDGYTF. CDR3 DNA sequence: TGTGCCAGCCTGGGACAGGGGGAGGGTGATGGCTACACCTTC.

V is TRBV18 and J is TRBJ1-5; possible D gene TRBD1, 5 bases. CDR3 length equals 15 residues. The V end lost 3 bases, the J end lost 5 bases, and 14 bases lay between the germline ends. From germline, CDR1 is KGHSH and CDR2 LQKENI. The CDR3 DNA sequence: TGTGCCAGCTCACCGCTCAGGGTGAGAGATCAGCCCCAGCATTTT. Protein: CASSPLRVRDQPQHF.

This clone was observed a few times. The chain is built from TRBV7-9 and TRBJ1-5; tentative D call: TRBD1 (6 bases). V was pared by 0 bases and J by 6 bases, with 9 bases between. Germline V gene lookup returns CDR1 SEHNR and CDR2 FQNEAQ (reference sequence). The CDR3 consists of 14 residues. The CDR3 sequence is CASSLAGGPQPQHF. CDR3 sequence (DNA): TGTGCCAGCAGCTTAGCGGGGGGGCCTCAGCCCCAGCATTTT. The full variable domain, completed using reference TRBV7-9 and TRBJ1-5, is DTGVSQNPRHKITKRGQNVTFRCDPISEHNRLYWYRQTLGQGPEFLTYFQNEAQLEKSRLLSDRFSAERPKGSFSTLEIQRTEQGDSAMYLCASSLAGGPQPQHFGDGTRLSIL.

DNA of the CDR3: TGTGCCATCAGTGAGTCTGAACTAGCGGGGGTCTTCCAAGAGACCCAGTACTTC. Its protein product is CAISESELAGVFQETQYF. The chain recombines TRBV10-3 with TRBJ2-5; 11 nucleotides line up with TRBD2. The CDR3 spans 18 residues. The V gene end was trimmed by 0 bases and the J gene end by 1 base; junction bases not matched to a gene: 7. The V gene's germline CDR1 is ENHRY and CDR2 SYGVKD.

The chain carries TRBV7-3 and TRBJ2-1; 9 nucleotides agree with TRBD1. Germline V gene data show CDR1 as SGHTA and CDR2 as FQGTGA. The junction had 11 bases not matched to a gene; V was cut back by 5 bases and J by 9 bases. The CDR3 has 15 amino acids. CDR3 loop: CASSPGTGTSSEQFF. CDR3 coding DNA: TGTGCCAGCAGCCCCGGGACAGGGACCTCGAGTGAGCAGTTCTTC.

Here the CDR3 DNA reads TGTGCCACCAGCAGAGATCTAGCTCCCGGGGAGCTGTTTTTT. This codes for CATSRDLAPGELFF. This chain joins TRBV15 and TRBJ2-2, with D possibly matching TRBD2 (5 bases). The V gene's germline CDR1 is LNHNV and CDR2 YYDKDF (reference sequence). CDR3 size: 14 residues. V was pared by 0 bases and J by 6 bases, with 8 bases between.

This clone was seen a few times. The chain is built from TRBV15 and TRBJ1-2; D not resolved. The germline CDR1 and CDR2 sequences are LNHNV and YYDKDF (reference sequence). V was clipped by 3 bases and J by 0 bases, with 5 bases between them. The CDR3 extends over 13 amino acids. In nucleotides, the CDR3 is TGTGCCACCAGCAGCTTTACTAACTATGGCTACACCTTC. This codes for CATSSFTNYGYTF.

This clone was recorded once. CDR3 sequence (DNA): TGTGCCAGCGCCATGAGAGATTCCTACGAGCAGTACTTC. Encoded protein: CASAMRDSYEQYF. V and J are TRBV18 and TRBJ2-7; D gene uncertain. Per the germline V gene, CDR1 is KGHSH and CDR2 is LQKENI. V was clipped by 8 bases and J by 1 base, with 12 bases between them. The CDR3 extends over 13 amino acids.

This chain links TRBV7-3 with TRBJ2-1; 7 nucleotides match TRBD1. The germline gives CDR1 SGHTA, CDR2 FQGTGA. The V gene end was trimmed by 5 bases and the J gene end by 4 bases; junction bases not matched to a gene: 14. This CDR3 has 17 amino acids. CDR3 protein: CASSHYKNQGVYNEQFF. Here the CDR3 DNA reads TGTGCCAGCAGCCACTACAAAAACCAGGGGGTTTACAATGAGCAGTTCTTC.

The chain uses TRBV11-3 and TRBJ2-2; 9 bases align to TRBD1. In germline, CDR1 is SGHNT, CDR2 YENEEA. With V trimmed by 3 bases and J by 3 bases, 2 bases remained unmatched. This CDR3 spans 15 amino acids. CDR3 in DNA: TGTGCCAGCAGCTTGGGACAGGGCCACACCGGGGAGCTGTTTTTT. Translation gives CASSLGQGHTGELFF.

The chain links TRBV5-1 to TRBJ2-2; D gene unclear. Germline-derived CDR1 and CDR2 are SGHRS and YFSETQ. The CDR3 totals 13 residues. Trimming pared 4 bases from V and 4 bases from J, leaving 8 bases between. This chain's CDR3 is CASSPDSTGELFF. Here the CDR3 DNA reads TGCGCCAGCAGCCCCGACTCCACCGGGGAGCTGTTTTTT.

This clone was counted only a few times. This chain connects TRBV18 to TRBJ1-2, with D tentatively TRBD1 (5 bases). CDR1 is KGHSH, CDR2 LQKENI, per germline. The CDR3 is 14 residues long. V lost 6 bases and J 4 bases, leaving 15 bases between the germline ends. CDR3 in amino acids: CASSTSSGGYGYTF. The DNA for the CDR3 is TGTGCCAGCTCCACGTCCAGCGGGGGCTATGGCTACACCTTC.

The chain couples TRBV5-4 to TRBJ1-2, with D possibly matching TRBD1 (5 bases). The CDR3 covers 14 residues. Per germline, CDR1 SGHNT and CDR2 YYREEE (reference sequence). The V gene lost 0 bases and the J gene lost 2 bases, with 8 bases spanning the gap. Written as DNA, the CDR3 is TGTGCCAGCAGCTTGGAACACAGGAACTATGGCTACACCTTC. Translated: CASSLEHRNYGYTF.

The genes are TRBV9 and TRBJ1-1; maybe TRBD1 (5 bases). The CDR3 has 16 amino acids. Germline V gene sequence: CDR1 SGDLS, CDR2 YYNGEE. Trimming shortened V by 0 bases and J by 6 bases, and 18 bases separated the two germline ends. The CDR3 loop is CASSVEAGGMRAEAFF. The CDR3 DNA reads as TGTGCCAGCAGCGTAGAGGCGGGGGGTATGAGAGCTGAAGCTTTCTTT. The variable domain in full, completed from reference TRBV9 and TRBJ1-1, reads DSGVTQTPKHLITATGQRVTLRCSPRSGDLSVYWYQQSLDQGLQFLIQYYNGEERAKGNILERFSAQQFPDLHSELNLSSLELGDSALYFCASSVEAGGMRAEAFFGQGTRLTVV.